The present T cell receptor beta chain was sequenced within a study of PD-1 and CTLA-4 blockade in melanoma. Method: immunoSEQ multiplex PCR; TCRdb's copy keeps in-frame clones and lacks some. Here the sample spans about 32,000 clones, 88% being singletons. Here the sequenced sample was CD8+ T cells from peripheral blood, taken from a patient given anti-PD-1 treatment. The receptor's source is a human donor with melanoma.

CDR3 amino acids: CASSVGWGTEAFF. As DNA, the CDR3 is TGTGCCAGCAGCGTAGGGTGGGGCACTGAAGCTTTCTTT. The chain employs TRBV9 and TRBJ1-1; D is unclear. The CDR3 is 13 residues long. V gave up 0 bases and J gave up 4 bases, with 7 bases separating them. Germline CDR1 SGDLS, CDR2 YYNGEE.